A selection of T cell receptor beta chains follows, all from one sample in a study of T cell responses to AZD1222 COVID-19 vaccine. Method: immunoSEQ multiplex PCR; TCRdb's copy keeps in-frame clones and lacks some. The sample carries about 180,000 clones, 88% recorded once. Sequenced here: peripheral blood, sampled on day 0 of AZD1222 vaccination. These receptors all stem from an adult in good health. Both conserved end residues are part of each CDR3. A D gene is named only where the DNA matches it firmly. Clone size is shown for a subset of rows, as once, few, many or a class of expanded clone.

V gene	J gene	D gene	clone size	CDR3 DNA	CDR3 protein
TRBV28	TRBJ1-3	NA	NA	TGTGCCAGCAGTTTGTCAGGGTCGGACGGAAACACCATATATTTT	CASSLSGSDGNTIYF
TRBV19	TRBJ1-3	TRBD1	once	TGTGCCAGTAGTCCCCGGGACAGGACTGGAAACACCATATATTTT	CASSPRDRTGNTIYF
TRBV2	TRBJ1-1	NA	NA	TGTGCCAGCAGTGAAGCGGGACACAGAGCTTTCTTT	CASSEAGHRAFF
TRBV5-1	TRBJ1-2	TRBD1	NA	TGCGCCAGCAGCTTGGCTGGGGACAGGGGCTATGGCTACACCTTC	CASSLAGDRGYGYTF
TRBV6-2/TRBV6-3	TRBJ2-7	NA	NA	TGTGCCAGCAGTACCGACACGACCTACGAGCAGTACTTC	CASSTDTTYEQYF
TRBV27	TRBJ1-1	NA	NA	TGTGCCAGCAGTTCGCTGGGGAAGAACACTGAAGCTTTCTTT	CASSSLGKNTEAFF
TRBV7-2	TRBJ2-3	NA	NA	TGTGCCAGCAGCTTATTGGTGAGCGTTGGGGCAGATACGCAGTATTTT	CASSLLVSVGADTQYF
TRBV6-4	TRBJ1-5	NA	NA	TGTGCCAGCAGCCCCAGGGGAAATAGCAATCAGCCCCAGCATTTT	CASSPRGNSNQPQHF
TRBV4-3	TRBJ2-7	TRBD1	NA	TGCGCCAGCAGCCAAGAGGTAGGGACAGGGACCTACGAGCAGTACTTC	CASSQEVGTGTYEQYF
TRBV13	TRBJ2-2	TRBD1	NA	TGTGCCAGCAGTCACGGACAGGGGAACACCGGGGAGCTGTTTTTT	CASSHGQGNTGELFF
TRBV20-1	TRBJ1-1	NA	NA	TGCAGTGCTAGTTCTGGGGGACAATACACTGAAGCTTTCTTT	CSASSGGQYTEAFF
TRBV10-2	TRBJ1-3	TRBD1	NA	TGCGCCAGCACCCGGGGGACAGACGGAAACACCATATATTTT	CASTRGTDGNTIYF
TRBV6-2/TRBV6-3	TRBJ2-1	TRBD2	NA	TGTGCCAGCAGTTGGTCTAGCGGGGGCTACAATGAGCAGTTCTTC	CASSWSSGGYNEQFF
TRBV7-9	TRBJ1-3	NA	NA	TGTGCCAGCAGCTTCGGACAAAGCTCTGGAAACACCATATATTTT	CASSFGQSSGNTIYF
TRBV30	TRBJ2-5	NA	NA	TGTGCCTGGACCCCCGGAAGGGGATGGGAGACCCAGTACTTC	CAWTPGRGWETQYF
TRBV19	TRBJ1-1	NA	few	TGTGCCAGTAATTGGGCTACCACTGAAGCTTTCTTT	CASNWATTEAFF
TRBV6-5	TRBJ2-7	TRBD1	NA	TGTGCCAGCAAATCATCGGCAGGGGGCTACGAGCAGTACTTC	CASKSSAGGYEQYF